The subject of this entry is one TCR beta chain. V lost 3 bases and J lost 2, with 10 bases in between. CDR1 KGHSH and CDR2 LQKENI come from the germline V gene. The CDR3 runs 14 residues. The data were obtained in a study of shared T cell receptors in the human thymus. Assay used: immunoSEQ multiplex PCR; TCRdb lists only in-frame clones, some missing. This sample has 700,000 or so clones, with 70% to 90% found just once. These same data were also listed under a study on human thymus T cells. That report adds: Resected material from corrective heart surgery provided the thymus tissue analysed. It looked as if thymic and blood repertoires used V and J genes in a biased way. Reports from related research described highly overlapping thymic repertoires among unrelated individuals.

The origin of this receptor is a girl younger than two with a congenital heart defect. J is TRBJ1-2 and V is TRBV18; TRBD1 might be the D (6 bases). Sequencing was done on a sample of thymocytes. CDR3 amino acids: CASSPTGRNYGYTF. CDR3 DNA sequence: TGTGCCAGCTCACCTACAGGGAGAAACTATGGCTACACCTTC.